This is a list of T cell receptor beta chains from one sample in a study of T-cell reconstitution after alpha-beta-depleted transplantation in children. TCRdb re-called the PCR reads with MiXCR, one entry per CDR3 protein. The sample lists some 550,000 distinct CDR3 sequences, roughly 24% occurring once. The material sequenced was PBMCs, mostly from graft donor cells, taken 360 days after TCRalphabeta/CD19-depleted stem cell transplant. These receptors all come from a boy under two years old who had a stem cell transplant for acute myeloid leukemia, so the T cells may come from the graft donor. The CDR3 runs from the conserved cysteine through the conserved F or W. The order of the fields is clone size, V gene, D gene, J gene, CDR3 DNA, CDR3 protein. The D gene is left open where the match is weak. Part of the rows lack a size; the others show once, few, many or a class for expanded clones.

clone_size: few; v_call: TRBV6-5; d_call: TRBD1; j_call: TRBJ2-3; cdr3_nt: TGTGCCAGCAGTTACGCGGGACAGGGGGTAGATACGCAGTATTTT; cdr3_aa: CASSYAGQGVDTQYF
clone_size: NA; v_call: TRBV6-6; d_call: NA; j_call: TRBJ1-2; cdr3_nt: TGTGCCAGCAGTCTGTACCAAGGAGGCTACACCTTC; cdr3_aa: CASSLYQGGYTF
clone_size: few; v_call: TRBV7-2; d_call: NA; j_call: TRBJ2-7; cdr3_nt: TGTGCCAGCAGCGAAAAGCTGGAGGGCTGCGAGCAGTACTTC; cdr3_aa: CASSEKLEGCEQYF
clone_size: many; v_call: TRBV25-1; d_call: NA; j_call: TRBJ2-3; cdr3_nt: TGTGCCAGCAGTGAACTCTCCCCGGAGGGGACAGATACGCAGTATTTT; cdr3_aa: CASSELSPEGTDTQYF
clone_size: many; v_call: TRBV20-1; d_call: NA; j_call: TRBJ2-1; cdr3_nt: TGCAGTGCTATAGGCAGGGTCTGGGAGCAGTTCTTC; cdr3_aa: CSAIGRVWEQFF
clone_size: few; v_call: TRBV20-1; d_call: NA; j_call: TRBJ1-1; cdr3_nt: TGCAGTGCTAGGTATAAGGGGTTCACTGAAGCTTTCTTT; cdr3_aa: CSARYKGFTEAFF
clone_size: many; v_call: TRBV5-1; d_call: TRBD2; j_call: TRBJ2-1; cdr3_nt: TGCGCCAGCAGCTTGGTTCCTAGCGGGGGGGCTCTTTCAAGCAATGAGCAGTTCTTC; cdr3_aa: CASSLVPSGGALSSNEQFF
clone_size: many; v_call: TRBV20-1; d_call: TRBD2; j_call: TRBJ2-1; cdr3_nt: TGCAGTGCTAGACTCCTAGCGGCCTACAATGAGCAGTTCTTC; cdr3_aa: CSARLLAAYNEQFF
clone_size: many; v_call: TRBV24-1; d_call: TRBD1; j_call: TRBJ2-7; cdr3_nt: TGTGCCACCAGTGGAAAGGGGGCGGCCTACGAGCAGTACTTC; cdr3_aa: CATSGKGAAYEQYF
clone_size: few; v_call: TRBV2; d_call: NA; j_call: TRBJ2-5; cdr3_nt: TGTGCCAGCACTCCAGAGGCCCCAGAGACCCAGTACTTC; cdr3_aa: CASTPEAPETQYF
clone_size: many; v_call: TRBV4-3; d_call: NA; j_call: TRBJ2-2; cdr3_nt: TGCGCCAGCAGCCAGGGGTCGAACACCGGGGAGCTGTTTTTT; cdr3_aa: CASSQGSNTGELFF
clone_size: NA; v_call: TRBV4-1; d_call: TRBD2; j_call: TRBJ2-7; cdr3_nt: TGCGCCAGCAGCCAAGATAGCGGGACTAGCGGGGGGTCCTACGAGCAGTACTTC; cdr3_aa: CASSQDSGTSGGSYEQYF
clone_size: NA; v_call: TRBV29-1; d_call: NA; j_call: TRBJ2-7; cdr3_nt: TGCAGCGTTGTTTCGAGCAGGAACTACGAGCAGTACTTC; cdr3_aa: CSVVSSRNYEQYF
clone_size: many; v_call: TRBV19; d_call: NA; j_call: TRBJ2-7; cdr3_nt: TGTGCCAGTAGTCCTCCGGGACTCCCTAGGTACGAGCAGTACTTC; cdr3_aa: CASSPPGLPRYEQYF
clone_size: many; v_call: TRBV12-3/TRBV12-4; d_call: TRBD2; j_call: TRBJ2-5; cdr3_nt: TGTGCCAGCAGCCTACACTCTGGACTAGCGGGTGTGACCCAGTACTTC; cdr3_aa: CASSLHSGLAGVTQYF
clone_size: NA; v_call: TRBV28; d_call: TRBD1; j_call: TRBJ2-5; cdr3_nt: TGTGCCAGCAGCTCGACAGGGCTCGGAGAAGAGACCCAGTACTTC; cdr3_aa: CASSSTGLGEETQYF
clone_size: NA; v_call: TRBV20-1; d_call: TRBD1; j_call: TRBJ2-7; cdr3_nt: TGCAGTGCTAGACCCGCCGGGACAGGGCTATACGAGCAGTACTTC; cdr3_aa: CSARPAGTGLYEQYF
clone_size: NA; v_call: TRBV7-6; d_call: NA; j_call: TRBJ2-1; cdr3_nt: TGTGCCAGCAGCTTCCGTCCCGGGGGCTATGAGCAGTTCTTC; cdr3_aa: CASSFRPGGYEQFF
clone_size: few; v_call: TRBV12-3/TRBV12-4; d_call: NA; j_call: TRBJ2-1; cdr3_nt: TGTGCCAGCAGTTTTAACAGTCCGAGGATTGAGCAGTTCTTC; cdr3_aa: CASSFNSPRIEQFF
clone_size: NA; v_call: TRBV6-2/TRBV6-3; d_call: NA; j_call: TRBJ2-7; cdr3_nt: TGTGCCAGCAGTTACTCGAGACAGATAGGATACGAGCAGTACTTC; cdr3_aa: CASSYSRQIGYEQYF
clone_size: many; v_call: TRBV10-3; d_call: NA; j_call: TRBJ1-1; cdr3_nt: TGTGCCATCAGTGATGGGGGCATGAACACTGAAGCTTTCTTT; cdr3_aa: CAISDGGMNTEAFF
clone_size: many; v_call: TRBV7-9; d_call: NA; j_call: TRBJ1-4; cdr3_nt: TGTGCCAGCAGCTTAGAAGGGATACGGGAAAAACTGTTTTTT; cdr3_aa: CASSLEGIREKLFF
clone_size: many; v_call: TRBV20-1; d_call: TRBD2; j_call: TRBJ2-7; cdr3_nt: TGCAGTGCTACCTCAACTAGCGGGGGGGCCTACGAGCAGTACTTC; cdr3_aa: CSATSTSGGAYEQYF
clone_size: many; v_call: TRBV20-1; d_call: NA; j_call: TRBJ2-1; cdr3_nt: TGCAGTGCTAGGGGGTACCACAATGAGCAGTTCTTC; cdr3_aa: CSARGYHNEQFF
clone_size: many; v_call: TRBV4-3; d_call: NA; j_call: TRBJ1-2; cdr3_nt: TGCGCCAGCAGCCAAGAACCCAGGGGCTATGGCTACACCTTC; cdr3_aa: CASSQEPRGYGYTF
clone_size: many; v_call: TRBV5-6; d_call: NA; j_call: TRBJ2-7; cdr3_nt: TGTGCCAGCAGCGGCCCAGGGGGACTAGGACCCTACGAGCAGTACTTC; cdr3_aa: CASSGPGGLGPYEQYF
clone_size: many; v_call: TRBV9; d_call: TRBD2; j_call: TRBJ2-5; cdr3_nt: TGTGCCAGCAGCTCCAACCTAGCGGGGGGCGTCCAAGAGACCCAGTACTTC; cdr3_aa: CASSSNLAGGVQETQYF
clone_size: many; v_call: TRBV28; d_call: TRBD1; j_call: TRBJ2-1; cdr3_nt: TGTGCCAGCACCACCGGACAGGGGATGAATGAGCAGTTCTTC; cdr3_aa: CASTTGQGMNEQFF
clone_size: many; v_call: TRBV5-1; d_call: TRBD1; j_call: TRBJ2-2; cdr3_nt: TGCGCCAGCAGCTTGGCCCCGGGACAGACAAACACCGGGGAGCTGTTTTTT; cdr3_aa: CASSLAPGQTNTGELFF
clone_size: NA; v_call: TRBV6-5; d_call: TRBD1; j_call: TRBJ2-3; cdr3_nt: TGTGCCAGCAGTTATGGGACAGGGTGGTCAGATACGCAGTATTTT; cdr3_aa: CASSYGTGWSDTQYF
clone_size: many; v_call: TRBV20-1; d_call: NA; j_call: TRBJ2-2; cdr3_nt: TGCAGTGCTAGGGCAGGACAGTTCGGGGGGGAGCTGTTTTTT; cdr3_aa: CSARAGQFGGELFF
clone_size: few; v_call: TRBV7-7; d_call: NA; j_call: TRBJ2-1; cdr3_nt: TGTGCCAGCAGCTTGTGGGAGCGGAATGAGCAGTTCTTC; cdr3_aa: CASSLWERNEQFF
clone_size: many; v_call: TRBV20-1; d_call: NA; j_call: TRBJ2-7; cdr3_nt: TGCAGTGCTAGAGATGAGCTCTACGAGCAGTACTTC; cdr3_aa: CSARDELYEQYF
clone_size: few; v_call: TRBV6-1; d_call: TRBD2; j_call: TRBJ2-2; cdr3_nt: TGTGCCAGCAGCTCCCATGGGGAGGGGACCGGGGAGCTGTTTTTT; cdr3_aa: CASSSHGEGTGELFF
clone_size: NA; v_call: TRBV27; d_call: NA; j_call: TRBJ2-1; cdr3_nt: TGTGCCAGCTCGGTCGCCGGGACACCCTACAATGAGCAGTTCTTC; cdr3_aa: CASSVAGTPYNEQFF
clone_size: few; v_call: TRBV20-1; d_call: TRBD1; j_call: TRBJ2-1; cdr3_nt: TGCAGTGCTAGAAACAGGGGGCTGAGGAATGAGCAGTTCTTC; cdr3_aa: CSARNRGLRNEQFF
clone_size: NA; v_call: TRBV30; d_call: NA; j_call: TRBJ2-1; cdr3_nt: TGTGCCTGGAGTGGACCGGGGCCGGGGAATGAGCAGTTCTTC; cdr3_aa: CAWSGPGPGNEQFF
clone_size: many; v_call: TRBV4-3; d_call: NA; j_call: TRBJ2-1; cdr3_nt: TGCGCCAGCAGCCAAGAGGTGGGCCCAGACGGGTCCTACAATGAGCAGTTCTTC; cdr3_aa: CASSQEVGPDGSYNEQFF
clone_size: NA; v_call: TRBV12-3/TRBV12-4; d_call: NA; j_call: TRBJ2-7; cdr3_nt: TGTGCCAGCAGCGGAACAAACTCCTACGAGCAGTACTTC; cdr3_aa: CASSGTNSYEQYF
clone_size: NA; v_call: TRBV20-1; d_call: TRBD1; j_call: TRBJ1-5; cdr3_nt: TGCAGTGCTAAGGCCGGGACAGGCGGTCAGCCCCAGCATTTT; cdr3_aa: CSAKAGTGGQPQHF
clone_size: few; v_call: TRBV28; d_call: NA; j_call: TRBJ1-2; cdr3_nt: TGTGCCAGCAGTGGGTCGGGAGGCCTGAGCGGCTACACCTTC; cdr3_aa: CASSGSGGLSGYTF
clone_size: NA; v_call: TRBV4-3; d_call: NA; j_call: TRBJ1-5; cdr3_nt: TGCGCCAGCAGCCAAGCCTTTGATCAGCCCCAGCATTTT; cdr3_aa: CASSQAFDQPQHF
clone_size: once; v_call: TRBV28; d_call: NA; j_call: TRBJ1-1; cdr3_nt: TGTGCCAGCAGTTTATCGGTACAGTGGAACACTGAAGCTTTCTTT; cdr3_aa: CASSLSVQWNTEAFF
clone_size: many; v_call: TRBV29-1; d_call: NA; j_call: TRBJ2-1; cdr3_nt: TGCAGCGTTTCTGGGGGCGCCTACAATGAGCAGTTCTTC; cdr3_aa: CSVSGGAYNEQFF
clone_size: few; v_call: TRBV7-2; d_call: NA; j_call: TRBJ1-4; cdr3_nt: TGTGCCAGCAGCTTTCGCCGGAGTGAAAAACTGTTTTTT; cdr3_aa: CASSFRRSEKLFF
clone_size: many; v_call: TRBV24-1; d_call: NA; j_call: TRBJ2-3; cdr3_nt: TGTGCCACCAGTGACATTCTTAGCACAGATACGCAGTATTTT; cdr3_aa: CATSDILSTDTQYF
clone_size: NA; v_call: TRBV12-3/TRBV12-4; d_call: TRBD1; j_call: TRBJ1-5; cdr3_nt: TGTGCCAGCCGAGGGACAGGGATAGGACAGCCCCAGCATTTT; cdr3_aa: CASRGTGIGQPQHF
clone_size: NA; v_call: TRBV7-9; d_call: NA; j_call: TRBJ2-5; cdr3_nt: TGTGCCAGCAGCCGGACAGCCCGACAAGAGACCCAGTACTTC; cdr3_aa: CASSRTARQETQYF